These 19 T cell receptor beta chains originate from one sample sequenced in a study of blood T cell repertoires in COVID-19. Libraries were prepared by immunoSEQ multiplex PCR; TCRdb keeps only in-frame clonotypes and omits some of them. The sample records about 200,000 clones, roughly 89% being singletons. The sequenced sample consisted of peripheral blood. The receptors originated from a man between 60 and 75 years old who had recovered from COVID-19.

The CDR3 nucleotides read TGCGCCAGCAGCCTTGGACAGGGATTCTCCTACGAGCAGTACTTC. As protein: CASSLGQGFSYEQYF. V and J are TRBV5-1 and TRBJ2-7; 8 bases align to TRBD1. V trimming: 4 bases; J trimming: 0 bases; junction bases outside the gene matches: 6. The CDR3 contains 15 residues. Per the germline V gene, CDR1 is SGHRS and CDR2 is YFSETQ.

In nucleotides, the CDR3 is TGTGCCAGCAGTGATGCGGGGTATCAGCCCCAGCATTTT. Translated: CASSDAGYQPQHF. The chain recombines TRBV25-1 with TRBJ1-5; D remains ambiguous. V lost 3 bases and J lost 5, with 8 bases in between. The germline CDR1 and CDR2 sequences are MGHDK and SYGVNS. CDR3 length: 13 amino acids.

CDR3 sequence reads: CASSPRDSINYGYTF. The CDR3 DNA reads TGTGCCAGCAGCCCGAGGGACAGTATTAACTATGGCTACACCTTC. The J gene is TRBJ1-2, the V gene TRBV9; 7 bases map to TRBD1. V lost 4 bases and J lost 1; bases outside the gene matches: 7. The V gene's germline CDR1 is SGDLS and CDR2 YYNGEE. The CDR3 has 15 amino acids.

This clone was picked up a small number of times. This rearrangement joins TRBV5-8 to TRBJ1-6; 10 bases fit TRBD1. The germline V gene encodes CDR1 SGHTS and CDR2 YDEGEE. J gave up 12 bases and V 4 bases, and 7 bases lay outside the gene matches. This CDR3 is 14 amino acids long. The CDR3 DNA reads as TGTGCCAGCAGCCGGGGACAGGGGAGTGGACCCCTCCACTTT. This translates into CASSRGQGSGPLHF.

The rearrangement joins TRBV18 to TRBJ2-5; D perhaps matches TRBD2 (5 bases). CDR1 is KGHSH, CDR2 LQKENI, per germline. Trimming removed 3 bases from V and 4 bases from J, with 18 bases in between. CDR3 length equals 16 residues. Here the CDR3 reads CASSPLPGVKGETQYF. CDR3 coding DNA: TGTGCCAGCTCACCGCTACCCGGGGTGAAAGGAGAGACCCAGTACTTC.

About this clone itself: The germline gene is not matched at one end of the junction; a read error may be the cause. The J gene is TRBJ2-7, the V gene TRBV29-1, with TRBD1 identical over 9 bases. Looked up from germline, CDR1 is SQVTM and CDR2 is ANQGSEA. The CDR3 consists of 12 residues. The CDR3 DNA is TGCAGCGGGGGGACAGGGTCCTCCGAGCAGTACTTC. Amino acids: CSGGTGSSEQYF.

The rearrangement uses TRBV7-2 and TRBJ2-5, with 13 bases identical to TRBD2. Germline V gene lookup returns CDR1 SGHTA and CDR2 FQGNSA. This CDR3 comprises 16 residues. The J segment lost 3 bases and the V segment lost 5 bases, leaving 6 bases of the junction unmatched. The CDR3, as DNA: TGTGCCAGCAGCCCCGGACTAGCGGGGGAGGAAGAGACCCAGTACTTC. Translating gives CASSPGLAGEEETQYF.

The CDR3: CASGTQGYQPQHF. DNA of the CDR3: TGTGCTAGTGGTACCCAGGGGTATCAGCCCCAGCATTTT. The chain combines TRBV12-5 with TRBJ1-5, with D perhaps matching TRBD1 (6 bases). Trimming removed 5 bases at V and 5 bases at J, with 10 bases between. Germline V gene sequence: CDR1 LGHNT, CDR2 FRNRAP. CDR3 length equals 13 residues.

The chain recombines TRBV30 with TRBJ1-6, with D perhaps matching TRBD1 (6 bases). In germline, CDR1 is GTSNPN, CDR2 SVGIG (reference sequence). The CDR3 extends over 14 amino acids. Trimming shortened V by 0 bases and J by 10 bases, and 13 bases separated the two germline ends. CDR3 sequence reads: CAWSVQGTGSPLHF. In nucleotides, the CDR3 is TGTGCCTGGAGTGTACAGGGAACGGGGTCACCCCTCCACTTT.

CDR3 sequence reads: CASSQIAGSSYNEQFF. CDR3 sequence (DNA): TGTGCCAGCAGCCAGATAGCGGGGAGCTCCTACAATGAGCAGTTCTTC. The gene calls are TRBV4-2 and TRBJ2-1; TRBD2 aligns across 8 bases. The germline gives CDR1 LGHNA, CDR2 YNFKEQ. V trimming: 3 bases; J trimming: 0 bases; junction bases outside the gene matches: 4. The CDR3 is 16 residues long.

The V and J genes are TRBV2 and TRBJ1-1; 9 nucleotides line up with TRBD1. J was trimmed by 4 bases and V by 4 bases; bases with no gene match: 4. Germline CDR1 reads SNHLY; CDR2 reads FYNNEI. CDR3 length: 14 residues. The CDR3 protein is CASSGQGGGTEAFF. CDR3 nucleotides: TGTGCCAGCAGTGGACAGGGGGGGGGCACTGAAGCTTTCTTT. Complete variable domain (other parts from reference TRBV2 and TRBJ1-1): EPEVTQTPSHQVTQMGQEVILRCVPISNHLYFYWYRQILGQKVEFLVSFYNNEISEKSEIFDDQFSVERPDGSNFTLKIRSTKLEDSAMYFCASSGQGGGTEAFFGQGTRLTVV.

The chain carries TRBV18 and TRBJ1-3, with D possibly TRBD1 on 5 matching bases. This CDR3 is built from 17 residues. Trimming took off 0 bases at V and 0 bases at J, with 12 bases between the two ends. In germline, CDR1 is KGHSH, CDR2 LQKENI. CDR3 coding DNA: TGTGCCAGCTCACCACCATCGGGGGAAGACTCTGGAAACACCATATATTTT. Its translation: CASSPPSGEDSGNTIYF.

The CDR3 DNA sequence: TGTGCCAGCAGTTCCTATCAACCTAACTACAATGAGCAGTTCTTC. Its protein product is CASSSYQPNYNEQFF. This chain connects TRBV6-2 or TRBV6-3 to TRBJ2-1; D is uncertain. The CDR3 consists of 15 residues. CDR1 and CDR2 (germline): MNHEY, SVGEGT. Between the trimmed V and J ends, which lost 4 bases and 3 bases, there was a span of 13 bases.

This rearrangement joins TRBV7-8 to TRBJ2-2; TRBD1 is a possible D gene (6 bases). CDR1 is SGHVS and CDR2 is FQNEAQ in the germline V gene. The V and J ends lost 4 bases and 3 bases respectively, with 21 bases between them. CDR3 length: 18 residues. The CDR3 protein is CASSSFIVDRFYTGELFF. The CDR3 DNA follows: TGTGCCAGCAGCTCCTTTATCGTTGACAGGTTTTACACCGGGGAGCTGTTTTTT.

The J gene is TRBJ2-7, the V gene TRBV6-2 or TRBV6-3; 9 bases line up with TRBD2. Germline lookup yields CDR1 MNHEY and CDR2 SVGEGT. With V trimmed by 0 bases and J by 7 bases, 7 bases remained unmatched. The CDR3 is 15 amino acids. CDR3 DNA: TGTGCCAGCAGTTACTCGGGGCTAGCGGGGCCTGAGCAGTACTTC. Its protein is CASSYSGLAGPEQYF.

This clone was seen just once. The chain recombines TRBV7-9 with TRBJ2-7; D may be TRBD1 (6 bases). CDR3 length: 14 amino acids. The V gene lost 5 bases and the J gene lost 2 bases, with 13 bases spanning the gap. Per the germline V gene, CDR1 is SEHNR and CDR2 is FQNEAQ (reference sequence). CDR3 sequence reads: CASSPGHTTYEQYF. For the CDR3, the DNA is TGTGCCAGCAGCCCGGGACACACGACCTACGAGCAGTACTTC.

The chain has TRBV10-3 and TRBJ2-2; D is undetermined. Germline CDR1 reads ENHRY; CDR2 reads SYGVKD. Trimming took off 6 bases at V and 2 bases at J, with 7 bases between the two ends. The CDR3 is 13 residues long. The CDR3 is CAIRSDNTGELFF. CDR3 nucleotides: TGTGCCATCAGATCAGATAACACCGGGGAGCTGTTTTTT.

This clone was picked up one time. The gene calls are TRBV6-1 and TRBJ1-4; 10 bases match TRBD1. CDR1 is MNHNS, CDR2 SASEGT, per germline. The CDR3 is 18 amino acids. V lost 3 bases and J lost 7; bases outside the gene matches: 14. CDR3 nucleotide sequence: TGTGCCAGCAGTGATCCGGGACAGGGGCTTCGGGGACGTGAAAAACTGTTTTTT. It encodes CASSDPGQGLRGREKLFF.

The CDR3 DNA sequence: TGTGCCAGCAGCCAAATAGCGGGGGTATACAATGAGCAGTTCTTC. It is translated as CASSQIAGVYNEQFF. The rearrangement uses TRBV3-1 (or the pseudogene TRBV3-2) and TRBJ2-1; 9 nucleotides agree with TRBD2. This CDR3 is 15 amino acids long. Unmatched junction bases numbered 3, after V lost 2 bases and J lost 4 bases. Looked up from germline, CDR1 is LGHDT and CDR2 is YNNKEL (reference sequence).